This T cell receptor (beta chain) comes out of a study of blood T cells in healthy people across ages. PCR was performed a second time for about 7 to 12 cycles using a sample-barcoded 5' primer and a J-beta primer mix. From the 5' RACE reads, TCRdb called clonotypes with MiXCR, one entry per CDR3 protein. In the table there are 780,000 or so distinct CDR3 sequences, roughly three fifths of which are singletons. Germline V gives CDR1 LGHNA, CDR2 YNFKEQ. V shed 1 base and J 2 bases; nucleotides not matched to a gene: 7. The CDR3 contains 18 residues. Donors each provided 7.5 to 10 milliliters of peripheral blood.

The chain links TRBV4-2 to TRBJ2-3; the match to TRBD2 covers 12 bases. This TCR derives from a man aged 35 to 55 in good health. The sequenced material came from blood. In DNA form, the CDR3 reads TGTGCCAGCAGCCAAGGGGAGACTAGCGGGGGCCTCACAGATACGCAGTATTTT. Its protein is CASSQGETSGGLTDTQYF.